This TCR beta chain originates from a study of control samples from healthy donors and cancer patients. V gave up 10 bases and J gave up 8 bases, with 23 bases separating them. Germline V gives CDR1 MDHEN, CDR2 SYDVKM. The CDR3 length is 14 residues. Libraries were prepared by immunoSEQ multiplex PCR; TCRdb keeps only in-frame clonotypes and omits some of them. The table has just over 80,000 clones, roughly 94% seen once. This clonotype was obtained from a woman aged 18-29 years in good health. The chain carries TRBV28 and TRBJ1-2; D perhaps matches TRBD1 (6 bases). The sequencing input was blood. This chain's CDR3 is CATITNLLRGGYTF. The DNA for the CDR3 is TGTGCCACCATCACGAACTTACTCAGGGGCGGCTACACCTTC.